The rows below give T cell receptor beta chains drawn from one sample of a study of blood T cells in healthy people across ages. In TCRdb, the 5' RACE reads were re-called with MiXCR into one record per CDR3 protein. The table lists 1.5 million to 2 million distinct CDR3 sequences, approximately 40% of them singletons. The specimen was blood. These receptor sequences come from a human donor in good health. Each CDR3 is given with its conserved first and last residue. Each record gives: J gene, D gene, V gene, clone size, CDR3 DNA, CDR3 protein. D genes are given only for firm matches. Not every row has a clone size; where given, it reads once, few, many or a size class.

J: TRBJ1-1
D: -
V: TRBV3-1
size: -
DNA: TGTGCCAGCAGCCATTTGGATGAAGCTTTCTTT
CDR3: CASSHLDEAFF

J: TRBJ1-3
D: -
V: TRBV7-6
size: -
DNA: TGTGCCACCGAGGTGGGCCCTCGGCACGGAAACACCATATATTTT
CDR3: CATEVGPRHGNTIYF

J: TRBJ1-1
D: -
V: TRBV12-5
size: few
DNA: TGTGCTAGTGGTTTGGTACTCAAGGGTTTCGGTGGGAACACTGAAGCTTTCTTT
CDR3: CASGLVLKGFGGNTEAFF

J: TRBJ2-5
D: -
V: TRBV12-3/TRBV12-4
size: -
DNA: TGTGCCAGCAGTTTACTCGGGCTAGGTGGGGTAGAGACCCAGTACTTC
CDR3: CASSLLGLGGVETQYF

J: TRBJ2-1
D: TRBD2
V: TRBV11-2
size: -
DNA: TGTGCCAGCAGCTTAAACCCTAGCGGGGATGAGCAGTTCTTC
CDR3: CASSLNPSGDEQFF

J: TRBJ2-6
D: TRBD1
V: TRBV4-1
size: -
DNA: TGCGCCAGCAGCCAAGAAGGACAGGTCTCTGGGGCCAACGTCCTGACTTTC
CDR3: CASSQEGQVSGANVLTF

J: TRBJ2-5
D: TRBD1
V: TRBV6-1
size: -
DNA: TGTGCCGGGGGACAGGCCTTCCAACAAGAGACCCAGTACTTC
CDR3: CAGGQAFQQETQYF

J: TRBJ2-5
D: TRBD2
V: TRBV4-3
size: few
DNA: TGCGCCAGCAGCCAAGATTCAAGCGGGGGTCAAGCAGAGACCCAGTACTTC
CDR3: CASSQDSSGGQAETQYF

J: TRBJ2-7
D: -
V: TRBV29-1
size: -
DNA: TGCAGCGTTGAAGAGTTTCGGGGTACCTACGAGCAGTACTTC
CDR3: CSVEEFRGTYEQYF

J: TRBJ2-7
D: TRBD1
V: TRBV4-3
size: -
DNA: TGCGCCAGCAGCCAAGATACGACAGGGGAAGCCTACGAGCAGTACTTC
CDR3: CASSQDTTGEAYEQYF

J: TRBJ1-2
D: -
V: TRBV29-1
size: few
DNA: TGCAGCGTTGCTGGGGACGGATATGATGGCTACACCTTC
CDR3: CSVAGDGYDGYTF

J: TRBJ2-5
D: -
V: TRBV27
size: few
DNA: TGTGCCAGCAGCCCCCTTCCGTTGGAGACCCAGTACTTC
CDR3: CASSPLPLETQYF

J: TRBJ1-5
D: -
V: TRBV12-3/TRBV12-4
size: -
DNA: TGTGCCAGCAGCCCGGACGGTCGTGGCAATCAGCCCCAGCATTTT
CDR3: CASSPDGRGNQPQHF

J: TRBJ2-5
D: -
V: TRBV29-1
size: -
DNA: TGCAGCGTTGCCCCGACAGGTGCTCAAGAGACCCAGTACTTC
CDR3: CSVAPTGAQETQYF

J: TRBJ2-2
D: TRBD2
V: TRBV6-5
size: -
DNA: TGTGCCAGCAGTTACGGGCGGGGGGGCCTAGCCGGGGAGCTGTTTTTT
CDR3: CASSYGRGGLAGELFF

J: TRBJ2-5
D: TRBD1
V: TRBV11-2
size: once
DNA: TGTGCCAGCAGCTTAGCAGGGGGTGGACGGACCCAGTACTTC
CDR3: CASSLAGGGRTQYF

J: TRBJ1-1
D: -
V: TRBV6-6
size: -
DNA: TGTGCCAGCACCCGGACGGAGAACACTGAAGCTTTCTTT
CDR3: CASTRTENTEAFF

J: TRBJ2-1
D: -
V: TRBV20-1
size: few
DNA: TGCAGTGCTAGAGCGGGGCTAGCGCTTTACAATGAGCAGTTCTTC
CDR3: CSARAGLALYNEQFF

J: TRBJ2-7
D: -
V: TRBV5-1
size: -
DNA: TGCGCCAGCAGCTTAGCCGGGACATTTACCCACGAGCAGTACTTC
CDR3: CASSLAGTFTHEQYF

J: TRBJ2-5
D: -
V: TRBV7-3
size: many
DNA: TGTGCCAGCAGCCGGGGGTACCAAGAGACCCAGTACTTC
CDR3: CASSRGYQETQYF

J: TRBJ2-5
D: TRBD2
V: TRBV20-1
size: -
DNA: TGCAGGTTGGCTAGCGGGGAAGGAGAGACCCAGTACTTC
CDR3: CRLASGEGETQYF

J: TRBJ2-7
D: -
V: TRBV4-1
size: many
DNA: TGCGCCAGCAGCCAAGATGTCGAGACCTACGAGCAGTACTTC
CDR3: CASSQDVETYEQYF

J: TRBJ2-3
D: -
V: TRBV6-8
size: -
DNA: TGTGCCAGACGCGGGACTTTTAACACAGATACGCAGTATTTT
CDR3: CARRGTFNTDTQYF

J: TRBJ2-6
D: -
V: TRBV4-1
size: -
DNA: TGCGCCAGCAGCCAAGTCCGCCGCGGCCTATCTGGGGCCAACGTCCTGACTTTC
CDR3: CASSQVRRGLSGANVLTF

J: TRBJ2-3
D: -
V: TRBV20-1
size: -
DNA: TGCAGTGCTAGTGATAGAGATACGCAGTATTTT
CDR3: CSASDRDTQYF

J: TRBJ2-1
D: -
V: TRBV6-5
size: -
DNA: TGTGCCAGCAGCGACAGGAGATACAATGAGCAGTTCTTC
CDR3: CASSDRRYNEQFF

J: TRBJ1-1
D: TRBD1
V: TRBV29-1
size: few
DNA: TGCAGCGTTGAAACTTTACAGGGGGCTAGAGCTTTCTTT
CDR3: CSVETLQGARAFF

J: TRBJ2-7
D: -
V: TRBV12-3/TRBV12-4
size: -
DNA: TGTGCCAGCACACCCCGGCCGGGAACTTCTTCCTACGAGCAGTACTTC
CDR3: CASTPRPGTSSYEQYF

J: TRBJ2-5
D: -
V: TRBV20-1
size: -
DNA: TGCAGTACTGGGGCCCCGGGGCACGAGACCCAGTACTTC
CDR3: CSTGAPGHETQYF

J: TRBJ1-6
D: -
V: TRBV6-5
size: many
DNA: TGTGCCAGCAGACCGTCTACAAGGCCGGATTCACCCCTCCACTTT
CDR3: CASRPSTRPDSPLHF

J: TRBJ2-5
D: -
V: TRBV7-9
size: once
DNA: TGTGCCAGCAGCCCCCCCCACCGCGTTGGGAGAGAGACCCAGTACTTC
CDR3: CASSPPHRVGRETQYF

J: TRBJ1-2
D: -
V: TRBV2
size: -
DNA: TGTGCCAGCGTAGGCCTTAACTATGGCTACACCTTC
CDR3: CASVGLNYGYTF

J: TRBJ2-1
D: TRBD1
V: TRBV20-1
size: few
DNA: TGCAGTGCTGAGGGACAGGGACGGAGCAATGAGCAGTTCTTC
CDR3: CSAEGQGRSNEQFF

J: TRBJ2-4
D: -
V: TRBV6-2/TRBV6-3
size: -
DNA: TGTGCCAGCAGCCACCCGGCTAGATCCTACAATGAGCAGTACTTC
CDR3: CASSHPARSYNEQYF

J: TRBJ2-1
D: -
V: TRBV9
size: -
DNA: TGTGCCAGCAGCGCGACTAGAGCGCGCGACAATGAGCAGTTCTTC
CDR3: CASSATRARDNEQFF

J: TRBJ1-2
D: -
V: TRBV5-8
size: once
DNA: TGTGCCAGCAGCCGGCTCGCCAGGGCGGATAATGGCTACACCTTC
CDR3: CASSRLARADNGYTF

J: TRBJ2-1
D: -
V: TRBV27
size: -
DNA: TGTGCCAGCAGTTTTAAGGTGGGGGCCAGTAATGAGCAGTTCTTC
CDR3: CASSFKVGASNEQFF

J: TRBJ2-1
D: TRBD2
V: TRBV9
size: -
DNA: TGTGCCAGCAGCGAGGGACTAGCGGCGATCTACAATGGGCAGTTCTTC
CDR3: CASSEGLAAIYNGQFF

J: TRBJ1-2
D: -
V: TRBV2
size: few
DNA: TGTGCCAGCACAGGACTGAGTTATGGCTACACCTTC
CDR3: CASTGLSYGYTF

J: TRBJ2-7
D: TRBD1
V: TRBV4-2
size: -
DNA: TGTGCCAGCAGCCGGATACCGGGACAGGGCCCCTACGAGCAGTACTTC
CDR3: CASSRIPGQGPYEQYF

J: TRBJ1-5
D: -
V: TRBV24-1
size: -
DNA: TGTGCCACCAGTGACGGAGGGGCAGGCAATCAGCCCCAGCATTTT
CDR3: CATSDGGAGNQPQHF

J: TRBJ2-1
D: TRBD1
V: TRBV12-3/TRBV12-4
size: -
DNA: TGTGCCAGCAGACAGGGGGTTGGTGGAGAGCAGTTCTTC
CDR3: CASRQGVGGEQFF

J: TRBJ2-1
D: -
V: TRBV7-2
size: few
DNA: TGTGCCAGCAGCCCCGGACACCATGAGCAGTTCTTC
CDR3: CASSPGHHEQFF

J: TRBJ1-2
D: -
V: TRBV6-6
size: once
DNA: TGTGCCAGCAGTTATACGGGCCTAGCAGGGGACTATGGCTACACCTTC
CDR3: CASSYTGLAGDYGYTF

J: TRBJ1-5
D: -
V: TRBV20-1
size: -
DNA: TGCAGTGCTATAACCCCTCGTTGGGGGGAGAACCATCAGCCCCAGCATTTT
CDR3: CSAITPRWGENHQPQHF

J: TRBJ2-7
D: -
V: TRBV5-1
size: -
DNA: TGCGCCAGCAGCAGTATTACAGGATTCTACGAGCAGTACTTC
CDR3: CASSSITGFYEQYF

J: TRBJ2-1
D: -
V: TRBV21-1
size: few
DNA: TGTGCCAGCAGCAAAGAGGGCAGAATGAAAGAGCAGTTCTTC
CDR3: CASSKEGRMKEQFF